One sample yielded the 12 T cell receptor beta chains listed below, sequenced in a study of post-analysis software for immune sequencing data. Study observations and caveats: Controls showed lower frequencies than patients for a handful of TRBV segments, and TRBV5-6, TRBV5-1 and TRBV20-1 were among these.

For these receptors, no antigen is known. Unique molecular identifiers had been added to the TCR beta cDNA libraries. Using its own MiXCR run on the PCR reads, TCRdb lists one record per CDR3 protein. This sample has some 500,000 distinct CDR3 sequences, with around 40% found just once. Sample: blood. All receptors come from a girl aged 10 to 17 with multiple sclerosis.

This clonotype was counted only a few times. This sequence joins TRBV27 and TRBJ2-1, with 8 bases matching TRBD2. Germline V gene data show CDR1 as MNHEY and CDR2 as SMNVEV (reference sequence). Trimming removed 3 bases from V and 3 bases from J; junction bases left unmatched: 1. This CDR3 region has 14 residues. CDR3 in DNA: TGTGCCAGCAGTTTCGGGGGGGTCTACAATGAGCAGTTCTTC. Amino acids: CASSFGGVYNEQFF.

This chain links TRBV20-1 with TRBJ2-3, with D uncertain. V was pared by 0 bases and J by 9 bases, with 7 bases between. The CDR3 consists of 11 residues. Germline loops: CDR1 DFQATT, CDR2 SNEGSKA (reference sequence). The CDR3 protein is CSARDPRTQYF. CDR3 bases: TGCAGTGCTAGAGACCCTCGAACGCAGTATTTT.

This clonotype showed up just a few times. The chain has TRBV28 and TRBJ2-7; 7 bases match TRBD1. V was pared by 8 bases and J by 3 bases, with 10 bases of the junction left unmatched. The length of the CDR3 is 14 residues. CDR1 is MDHEN, CDR2 SYDVKM, per germline. In nucleotides, the CDR3 is TGTGCCAGCGTGGCCGGGACAGAAAACTACGAGCAGTACTTC. It specifies CASVAGTENYEQYF.

The chain uses TRBV20-1 and TRBJ2-1, with 8 bases fitting TRBD2. CDR3 length: 14 residues. Germline V gene data show CDR1 as DFQATT and CDR2 as SNEGSKA (reference sequence). V lost 7 bases and J lost 4; bases outside the gene matches: 9. The CDR3 loop is CSGERLAGYNEQFF. The CDR3 DNA reads TGCAGTGGAGAGAGGCTAGCGGGTTACAATGAGCAGTTCTTC.

V usage is TRBV7-3 and J usage is TRBJ2-1, with D perhaps given as TRBD1 or TRBD2 (6 bases each). The CDR3 spans 16 residues. Trimming removed 5 bases from V and 5 bases from J, with 19 bases in between. Germline-derived CDR1 and CDR2 are SGHTA and FQGTGA. The CDR3 loop reads CASSPNRGHRNNEQFF. CDR3 nucleotide sequence: TGTGCCAGCAGCCCGAATCGGGGGCACAGGAACAATGAGCAGTTCTTC. Full variable domain (missing parts from reference TRBV7-3 and TRBJ2-1): GAGVSQTPSNKVTEKGKYVELRCDPISGHTALYWYRQSLGQGPEFLIYFQGTGAADDSGLPNDRFFAVRPEGSVSTLKIQRTERGDSAVYLCASSPNRGHRNNEQFFGPGTRLTVL.

This clonotype was detected only a few times. The rearrangement joins TRBV10-3 to TRBJ2-1, with D uncertain. V was cut by 6 bases and J by 2 bases, with 8 bases left in between. The CDR3 loop spans 13 amino acids. Per germline, CDR1 ENHRY and CDR2 SYGVKD. CDR3 in amino acids: CAIRADTYNEQFF. In DNA form, the CDR3 reads TGTGCCATCAGGGCAGACACCTACAATGAGCAGTTCTTC.

Comments on this clonotype: Mismatch with germline at one junction end may stem from a read error. CDR3 loop: CASSLVGRVSDSYEQDF. The CDR3 region has the DNA TGCGCCAGCAGCTTGGTAGGCAGAGTCTCCGATTCCTACGAGCAGGACTTC. The rearrangement links TRBV5-1 to TRBJ2-7; D is uncertain. Looked up from germline, CDR1 is SGHRS and CDR2 is YFSETQ. The CDR3 has 17 amino acids.

This clonotype has just a few counts. This sequence joins TRBV4-3 and TRBJ1-4; D is perhaps TRBD1 (5 bases). The length of the CDR3 is 16 residues. From germline, CDR1 is LGHNA and CDR2 YSLEER. Trimming removed 0 bases from V and 2 bases from J, with 10 bases in between. CDR3 loop: CASSQDRGNTNEKLFF. CDR3 nucleotide sequence: TGCGCCAGCAGCCAAGATCGGGGGAATACTAATGAAAAACTGTTTTTT.

V gene TRBV7-9 combines with J gene TRBJ1-2; TRBD1 is a possible D gene (6 bases). Trimming took 1 base from V and 4 from J, leaving 13 bases between them. Germline CDR1 reads SEHNR; CDR2 reads FQNEAQ (reference sequence). This CDR3 is built from 15 residues. The CDR3 loop is CASSLDRTASYGYTF. The CDR3 bases are TGTGCCAGCAGCTTAGACCGGACAGCCTCCTATGGCTACACCTTC. Looking up the rest from reference TRBV7-9 and TRBJ1-2 gives the full variable domain: DTGVSQNPRHKITKRGQNVTFRCDPISEHNRLYWYRQTLGQGPEFLTYFQNEAQLEKSRLLSDRFSAERPKGSFSTLEIQRTEQGDSAMYLCASSLDRTASYGYTFGSGTRLTVV.

The chain is built from TRBV10-3 and TRBJ1-1, with 7 bases identical to TRBD1. The CDR3 covers 15 residues. Trimming took 10 bases from V and 0 from J; bases not matched to a gene: 11. Germline CDR1 is ENHRY and CDR2 is SYGVKD. The CDR3 protein is CATLALTGMNTEAFF. The CDR3 region has the DNA TGTGCCACCCTGGCGCTGACAGGGATGAACACTGAAGCTTTCTTT.

This clonotype was counted a single time. The gene calls are TRBV6-2 or TRBV6-3 and TRBJ2-3; D remains ambiguous. The CDR3 spans 14 residues. V was pared by 4 bases and J by 5 bases, with 13 bases between. CDR1 and CDR2 (germline): MNHEY, SVGEGT. Here the CDR3 DNA reads TGTGCCAGCAGTTCTCCCTCTAGAAAAGATACGCAGTATTTT. Amino acid sequence: CASSSPSRKDTQYF.

V and J are TRBV20-1 and TRBJ2-5; TRBD2 matches at 8 bases. The CDR3 is 13 residues long. Unmatched junction bases numbered 6, after V lost 6 bases and J lost 3 bases. Germline values: CDR1 DFQATT, CDR2 SNEGSKA (reference sequence). The CDR3 here is CSALGLDKETQYF. The CDR3 region has the DNA TGCAGTGCCTTGGGACTAGACAAAGAGACCCAGTACTTC.